This T cell receptor (beta chain) is drawn from a study of T cell repertoires in cytomegalovirus infection. Study context: Public TCR beta signatures provided an indication of both CMV infection and a matching HLA type.

Study-level findings and limits: The study identified carriers of CMV plus the relevant HLA from cumulative public TCR beta family frequency. HLA-C-restricted CMV-specific TCR beta clonotypes prevailed in the ex vivo response.

The CDR3 has 12 amino acids. Germline V lookup: CDR1 SQVTM, CDR2 ANQGSEA. J was trimmed by 7 bases and V by 3 bases; bases with no gene match: 3. As concerns this clonotype: Its matching antigen is unknown.

TCRdb reprocessed the reads via MiXCR and lists one record per CDR3 protein. The data hold 450,000 to 600,000 distinct CDR3 sequences, with 10% to 12% observed a single time. The sequencing sample was made of PBMCs. The clonotype was recovered from a human donor in good health (CMV status not recorded). Some clones in this sample may be carry-over from other donors' samples. The chain has TRBV29-1 and TRBJ2-4; TRBD2 matches 7 bases. The CDR3 region is CSVEGGENIQYF. Here the CDR3 DNA reads TGCAGCGTTGAGGGAGGGGAGAACATTCAGTACTTC.